This T cell receptor (beta chain) appears in the sequencing data of a study of shared clonotypes between healthy human individuals (dated by TCRdb to the early 2020s). About the investigation overall: A few men and a couple of women, aged 18 to 49 years, made up the cohort. Per donor, three plates each were used for CD4 naive and CD4 memory, two for CD8 naive, and one for CD8 memory. To estimate repertoire size and how much clonotype sharing occurs between individuals, the study deeply sequenced the blood TCR repertoires of 4 to 6 healthy adults. To increase sequencing depth and limit assay-specific biases, TCR repertoire library preparation and sequencing were carried out by different laboratories using diverse techniques. Each donor's leukapheresis produced roughly between roughly 0.94 and 9.5 billion PBMCs. Results and caveats for the whole study, not just this receptor: Even with the large sequencing depth, rarefaction of the sorted-subset datasets indicated that sequencing was incomplete. Estimated clonotype richness was generally larger for naive than for memory subsets. Compared with non-shared clonotypes, the clonotypes found in all four sorted-subset donors had higher generation probabilities. Pairwise subsampling indicated that sequencing depth was expected to affect the degree of clonotype sharing among donors. Sampling was restricted to blood, and TCR repertoires in tissue are likely to differ from TCR repertoires in blood. The small number of donors limited the genetic and exposure-history diversity represented. When a few donors were compared, the shared fraction of clonotypes was around 4.6% for naive CD4, about 4% for naive CD8, roughly 2.5% for memory CD4, and less than 0.45% for memory CD8.

The CDR1 and CDR2 encoded by the germline V gene (reference sequence) are SGHNT and YYREEE. The V end gives up 4 bases and the J end 2 bases, leaving 4 bases in the junction not matched to a gene. Measured from the cysteine to the phenylalanine, the CDR3 is 15 residues long. Kept here is only the CDR3 DNA, which spans 45 bases and is read in frame from base 1. TCR CDR3 regions were amplified from genomic DNA by multiplex PCR using the deep immunoSEQ assay. Genomic DNA extracted from each cell subset was distributed evenly over all wells of several immunoSEQ 96-well plates, and each plate served as one replicate. Each replicate PCR for sorted subsets received about 220 ng genomic DNA, equal to about 30,000 T cell genomes. Purified libraries were quantified with a Qubit 3.0 fluorometer, sized on a Bioanalyzer 2100, and re-quantified with the KAPA Library Quantification kit. Every immunoSEQ 96-well plate was sequenced on a separate single-read 150-cycle Illumina NextSeq 550 flow cell. As for how the authors treated the data: The immunoSEQ output contained only junctional sequences without quality scores, so filtering could not match that applied to full-length reads. To assign V/J genes and CDR3, sequences were annotated using PyIR, a Python wrapper for IgBLAST v1.9, with IMGT germline references. Any read was removed if the V/J assignment was weak (E-value above 1e-6), the CDR3 was missing, or the read contained stop codons, out-of-frame junctions, or ambiguous translated residues. V3J clonotypes were defined as sequences sharing the same inferred V gene, J gene, and CDR3 amino acid sequence. Percentage overlap between repertoires was calculated by dividing the number of shared unique clonotypes by the size of the smaller repertoire. Richness of each repertoire was evaluated using RTK rarefaction, the Chao1 estimator, and Recon v2.1 estimates of unobserved clonotypes. For all TCRbeta clonotypes obtained by the gDNA method from several donors, generation probabilities were computed with OLGA. In TCRdb, the immuneACCESS table is reduced to in-frame sequences with V and J assigned. These tables do not hold every clone; where another copy was compared, an unresolved V gene accounts for under half, and the others remain unexplained. V, J and clone size were drawn from that table, and D and trimming were deduced from the DNA. This sample gives millions of clones in total; just over 90% of them show up just once. The top ten hold roughly 0.36% of the sample.

Donors were healthy HIV-negative adults with no recently reported acute infections or vaccinations. Every donor was a Caucasian adult living in Nashville, Tennessee, USA. CD4+ T cells were enriched by magnetic negative selection, after which naive cells were positively selected on CD45RA and the negative fraction was taken as the memory subset. After blood collection by leukapheresis, PBMCs were isolated using Ficoll-Histopaque density gradient centrifugation and then cryopreserved in the vapor phase of liquid nitrogen. Analytical flow cytometry was used to check the purity and quantity of every magnetically sorted T cell population. Each sorted fraction had its genomic DNA isolated and then quantified by UV absorbance on a Nanodrop 2000c. Comments on this clone: Its antigen is not yet known. Qualities for individual bases were not recorded, and no much larger clone is one base off.

The receptor chain draws on TRBV5-4 and TRBJ2-2, and 8 bases in between align with TRBD2. The TCR sequence derives from a man between 18 and 35 years old in good health. Some clones in this sample may be carry-over from other donors' samples. The sequenced sample consisted of naive CD4+ T cells from PBMCs. The meaning of the sample's cell subset or site label: CD45RA+ positively selected. The bases read TGTGCCAGCAGCCGAACTAGCGGTAACACCGGGGAGCTGTTTTTT. Translated, this is CASSRTSGNTGELFF. With the portions outside the CDR3 filled from the reference TRBV5-4 and TRBJ2-2 genes, the complete variable region becomes ETGVTQSPTHLIKTRGQQVTLRCSSQSGHNTVSWYQQALGQGPQFIFQYYREEENGRGNFPPRFSGLQFPNYSSELNVNALELDDSALYLCASSRTSGNTGELFFGEGSRLTVL.